The 30 T cell receptor beta chains presented below share a single source sample, sequenced in a study of T cell changes during pregnancy in multiple sclerosis (dated by TCRdb to the late 2010s). Receptor libraries were prepared by the immunoSEQ multiplex PCR assay. The table comes from immuneACCESS by way of TCRdb, which keeps in-frame sequences with V and J called. Part of the clones is missing from these tables; in studies checked, under half for an unresolved V gene and the rest for unknown reasons. The sample records around 63,000 clones, 91% of which are singletons. Roughly 1.4% of the sample rests with the top ten. The sample in question was peripheral blood, obtained after pregnancy. These receptors came from a female donor in good health, enrolled as a control in a pregnancy study.

The rearrangement links TRBV6-5 to TRBJ1-5; 8 nucleotides align to TRBD1. This CDR3 spans 15 amino acids. From germline, CDR1 is MNHEY and CDR2 SVGAGI. V shed 6 bases, J shed 2 bases, and the junction held 6 bases outside the gene matches. CDR3 sequence (DNA): TGTGCCAGCAGGAAGGACAGGGATGGCAATCAGCCCCAGCATTTT. Protein sequence: CASRKDRDGNQPQHF.

The chain couples TRBV11-3 to TRBJ2-7, with a possible D match to TRBD1 (5 bases). Germline CDR1 SGHNT, CDR2 YENEEA. The CDR3 loop spans 13 amino acids. Trimming took off 3 bases at V and 2 bases at J, with 8 bases between the two ends. CDR3 sequence: CASSFTTAYEQYF. In nucleotides, the CDR3 is TGTGCCAGCAGCTTCACGACAGCCTACGAGCAGTACTTC.

This rearrangement joins TRBV7-3 to TRBJ2-7, with 11 positions matching TRBD2. This CDR3 spans 17 amino acids. CDR1 is SGHTA, CDR2 FQGTGA, per germline. Trimming took 2 bases from V and 2 from J; bases not matched to a gene: 8. CDR3 DNA: TGTGCCAGCAGCTTACAGCCCCCTAGCGGGGGGACCTACGAGCAGTACTTC. It is translated as CASSLQPPSGGTYEQYF.

The chain employs TRBV10-3 and TRBJ1-4; tentatively, D is TRBD1 (5 bases). Germline V gene lookup returns CDR1 ENHRY and CDR2 SYGVKD. This CDR3 comprises 14 residues. V was cut by 2 bases and J by 8 bases, with 12 bases left in between. CDR3 protein: CAISERGTAEKLFF. CDR3 nucleotides: TGTGCCATCAGTGAGCGGGGGACGGCGGAAAAACTGTTTTTT.

This sequence joins TRBV6-4 and TRBJ2-6; possible D gene TRBD1, 6 bases. The CDR3 is made up of 16 amino acids. CDR1 MRHNA and CDR2 SNTAGT come from the germline V gene. Trimming left V 2 bases short and J 0 bases short, with 8 bases between. CDR3 DNA sequence: TGTGCCAGCAGTGACGGACAGAGCTCTGGGGCCAACGTCCTGACTTTC. Its protein product is CASSDGQSSGANVLTF.

The chain is built from TRBV29-1 and TRBJ2-2; D uncertain. CDR1 is SQVTM and CDR2 is ANQGSEA in the germline V gene. V lost 2 bases, J lost 0 bases, and 13 bases lay in between. CDR3 size: 16 residues. DNA of the CDR3: TGCAGCGTTGAAAGCTCTTCCATGCCGAACACCGGGGAGCTGTTTTTT. Translated: CSVESSSMPNTGELFF.

This chain uses TRBV4-3 with TRBJ2-3; 7 bases are a match to TRBD1. The CDR3 totals 15 residues. V gave up 2 bases and J gave up 4 bases; unmatched junction bases: 6. Germline CDR1 reads LGHNA; CDR2 reads YSLEER. As DNA, the CDR3 is TGCGCCAGCAGCCAAAACTCAGGGGGTGCAGATACGCAGTATTTT. Protein product: CASSQNSGGADTQYF.

The gene calls are TRBV5-6 and TRBJ2-7, with TRBD1 as a possible D gene (5 bases). Per the germline V gene, CDR1 is SGHDT and CDR2 is YYEEEE. V gave up 0 bases and J gave up 4 bases, with 17 bases separating them. The CDR3 has 16 amino acids. CDR3 region: CASSLATVGRAYEQYF. The CDR3 DNA reads TGTGCCAGCAGCTTGGCGACAGTCGGCAGGGCGTACGAGCAGTACTTC.

The V gene is TRBV9, the J gene TRBJ2-2; D may be TRBD2 (5 bases). V gave up 1 base and J gave up 4 bases, with 11 bases separating them. Looked up from germline, CDR1 is SGDLS and CDR2 is YYNGEE. The CDR3 runs 15 residues. CDR3: CASSVNPGSTGELFF. The CDR3 nucleotides read TGTGCCAGCAGCGTAAATCCGGGAAGCACCGGGGAGCTGTTTTTT.

This chain uses TRBV7-2 with TRBJ2-5; perhaps TRBD2 as D (6 bases). This CDR3 region has 16 residues. V was pared by 5 bases and J by 5 bases, with 21 bases between. Per germline, CDR1 SGHTA and CDR2 FQGNSA. The CDR3 DNA reads as TGTGCCAGCAGCCCCCCCACTCGACGGAGGGTGGAGACCCAGTACTTC. It encodes CASSPPTRRRVETQYF. Full variable domain (missing parts from reference TRBV7-2 and TRBJ2-5): GAGVSQSPSNKVTEKGKDVELRCDPISGHTALYWYRQSLGQGLEFLIYFQGNSAPDKSGLPSDRFSAERTGGSVSTLTIQRTQQEDSAVYLCASSPPTRRRVETQYFGPGTRLLVL.

This sequence joins TRBV10-2 and TRBJ1-2; 10 bases are a match to TRBD1. V gave up 3 bases and J gave up 6 bases; unmatched junction bases: 10. CDR3 size: 16 residues. Germline CDR1 is WSHSY and CDR2 is SAAADI. The CDR3 region is CASSEMIRGQGNGYTF. The CDR3 nucleotides are TGCGCCAGCAGTGAAATGATCAGGGGACAGGGGAATGGCTACACCTTC.

Here the CDR3 DNA reads TGTGCCAGCAGTCCCGGGACAGGGAGACTCTCCTACGAGCAGTACTTC. The encoded protein is CASSPGTGRLSYEQYF. This chain connects TRBV27 to TRBJ2-7; 9 bases align to TRBD1. The CDR3 spans 16 residues. After removal of 5 bases from V and 0 bases from J, the junction contained 8 bases not matched to a gene. CDR1 is MNHEY and CDR2 is SMNVEV in the germline V gene (reference sequence).

Written as DNA, the CDR3 is TGTGCCAGCAGCCCCCGCTTGGGGCAGGCGAACACTGAAGCTTTCTTT. Translation: CASSPRLGQANTEAFF. V and J are TRBV11-2 and TRBJ1-1; a possible D gene is TRBD1 (5 bases). The CDR3 is 16 residues long. The V and J ends lost 5 bases and 1 base respectively, with 17 bases between them. Germline CDR1 and CDR2: SGHAT and FQNNGV.

The rearrangement uses TRBV19 and TRBJ1-2; D is ambiguous. Germline loops: CDR1 LNHDA, CDR2 SQIVND (reference sequence). The CDR3 has 13 residues. V was pared by 6 bases and J by 4 bases, with 12 bases between. The CDR3, as DNA: TGTGCCAGTAGATCGGAGAGCAGCTATGGCTACACCTTC. It codes for CASRSESSYGYTF.

This clone was found once. The chain recombines TRBV18 with TRBJ2-7; D is possibly TRBD1 (6 bases). Germline V gene sequence: CDR1 KGHSH, CDR2 LQKENI. V was shortened by 9 bases and J by 1 base, with 16 bases between the two germline ends. The CDR3 totals 14 residues. The CDR3 region has the DNA TGTGCCAGTTATCCAACGGGACATTCCTACGAGCAGTACTTC. Amino acid sequence: CASYPTGHSYEQYF.

For the CDR3, the DNA is TGTGCCAGCAGCCAAGATCAGGAGGGTCGGGAGCTGTTTTTT. It yields the protein CASSQDQEGRELFF. The rearrangement joins TRBV4-2 to TRBJ2-2; TRBD2 is a possible D gene (6 bases). This CDR3 contains 14 residues. From germline, CDR1 is LGHNA and CDR2 YNFKEQ. The germline V and J ends were trimmed by 0 bases and 9 bases, with 11 bases remaining between them.

The rearrangement links TRBV6-1 to TRBJ1-6; maybe TRBD1 (6 bases). This CDR3 region has 15 residues. The V and J ends lost 3 bases and 7 bases respectively, with 13 bases between them. Germline loops: CDR1 MNHNS, CDR2 SASEGT. The CDR3 spells CASSERQGSNSPLHF. CDR3 DNA: TGTGCCAGCAGTGAGAGGCAGGGGAGCAATTCACCCCTCCACTTT.

V is TRBV19 and J is TRBJ1-2, with unresolved D. Germline CDR1 LNHDA, CDR2 SQIVND (reference sequence). The CDR3 covers 17 residues. Trimming left V 9 bases short and J 4 bases short, with 27 bases between. DNA of the CDR3: TGTGCCAGCCTCCGAGCCTATGAGGCCGCCCCCCCCTATGGCTACACCTTC. It codes for CASLRAYEAAPPYGYTF.

V usage is TRBV11-3 and J usage is TRBJ2-7; no clear D gene. The V gene lost 1 base and the J gene lost 3 bases, with 13 bases spanning the gap. Germline CDR1 and CDR2: SGHNT and YENEEA. The CDR3 is 15 amino acids. CDR3 DNA: TGTGCCAGCAGCTTAGCGTTCGGCACTATCTACGAGCAGTACTTC. It is translated as CASSLAFGTIYEQYF.

J is TRBJ2-6 and V is TRBV15; perhaps TRBD1 as D (6 bases). Trimming took off 5 bases at V and 0 bases at J, with 8 bases between the two ends. The CDR3 consists of 15 residues. The germline V gene encodes CDR1 LNHNV and CDR2 YYDKDF (reference sequence). This chain's CDR3 is CATSHRDSGANVLTF. For the CDR3, the DNA is TGTGCCACCAGCCACAGGGACTCTGGGGCCAACGTCCTGACTTTC.

The CDR3 DNA reads as TGTGCCAGCAGGGGGGGGACAGGGGACACAGATACGCAGTATTTT. Amino acids: CASRGGTGDTDTQYF. The chain employs TRBV25-1 and TRBJ2-3; 10 positions match TRBD1. The J segment lost 2 bases and the V segment lost 6 bases, leaving 5 bases of the junction unmatched. The CDR3 consists of 15 residues. Germline loops: CDR1 MGHDK, CDR2 SYGVNS. Variable domain in full (rest from reference TRBV25-1 and TRBJ2-3): EADIYQTPRYLVIGTGKKITLECSQTMGHDKMYWYQQDPGMELHLIHYSYGVNSTEKGDLSSESTVSRIRTEHFPLTLESARPSHTSQYLCASRGGTGDTDTQYFGPGTRLTVL.

The chain is built from TRBV29-1 and TRBJ2-5, with TRBD2 matching 11 bases. V trimming: 4 bases; J trimming: 5 bases; junction bases outside the gene matches: 6. This CDR3 has 14 residues. Germline CDR1 reads SQVTM; CDR2 reads ANQGSEA. CDR3 residues: CSVGLAGGLETQYF. CDR3 sequence (DNA): TGCAGCGTTGGTTTAGCGGGGGGGCTGGAGACCCAGTACTTC.

The rearrangement joins TRBV30 to TRBJ2-7; weak D call: TRBD1 (6 bases). The germline V gene has CDR1 GTSNPN and CDR2 SVGIG (reference sequence). The V and J ends lost 3 bases and 0 bases respectively, with 9 bases between them. This CDR3 is 13 amino acids long. CDR3 nucleotide sequence: TGTGCCTGGAGGAGGGGGAGCTCCTACGAGCAGTACTTC. Translated: CAWRRGSSYEQYF.

V and J are TRBV9 and TRBJ1-1, with TRBD1 identical over 8 bases. This CDR3 has 16 amino acids. CDR1 and CDR2 (germline): SGDLS, YYNGEE. V was clipped by 4 bases and J by 1 base; unmatched bases: 9. This CDR3 is CASSPQGATRNTEAFF. The CDR3 region has the DNA TGTGCCAGCAGCCCCCAGGGGGCGACACGGAACACTGAAGCTTTCTTT.

The chain is built from TRBV7-9 and TRBJ2-7; D is uncertain. CDR1 and CDR2 from the germline V gene are SEHNR and FQNEAQ (reference sequence). V was shortened by 4 bases and J by 6 bases, with 7 bases between the two germline ends. The CDR3 is made up of 11 amino acids. The chain's CDR3 is CASSSPGEQYF. The CDR3 nucleotides read TGTGCCAGCAGCTCCCCGGGCGAGCAGTACTTC.

The V gene is TRBV30, the J gene TRBJ1-4; 8 bases are a match to TRBD1. The V segment lost 7 bases and the J segment 8 bases; nucleotides outside the gene matches: 9. Germline-derived CDR1 and CDR2 are GTSNPN and SVGIG (reference sequence). The CDR3 spans 13 residues. The CDR3 loop reads CAFTGGGGEKLFF. CDR3 nucleotide sequence: TGTGCCTTTACAGGGGGAGGGGGCGAAAAACTGTTTTTT.

This rearrangement joins TRBV5-5 to TRBJ2-5; 14 nucleotides align to TRBD2. The CDR3 has 15 amino acids. The junction had 3 bases not matched to a gene; V was cut back by 4 bases and J by 4 bases. The germline V gene encodes CDR1 SGHKS and CDR2 YYEKEE (reference sequence). In DNA, the CDR3 is TGTGCCAGCAGCCCCGGGACTAGCGGGGGAGAGACCCAGTACTTC. Amino acid sequence: CASSPGTSGGETQYF. Full variable domain (missing parts from reference TRBV5-5 and TRBJ2-5): DAGVTQSPTHLIKTRGQQVTLRCSPISGHKSVSWYQQVLGQGPQFIFQYYEKEERGRGNFPDRFSARQFPNYSSELNVNALLLGDSALYLCASSPGTSGGETQYFGPGTRLLVL.

This clone was counted once. CDR3 sequence reads: CASSAGQASYEQYF. The CDR3 nucleotides read TGTGCCAGTAGTGCGGGACAGGCGTCCTACGAGCAGTACTTC. The chain combines TRBV19 with TRBJ2-7; TRBD1 matches 8 bases. Germline trimming cut 5 bases from V and 1 base from J; bases unmatched to any gene: 4. Looked up from germline, CDR1 is LNHDA and CDR2 is SQIVND (reference sequence). The CDR3 sequence is 14 residues long.

The chain employs TRBV6-1 and TRBJ2-1; perhaps TRBD2 as D (5 bases). The CDR3 length is 12 residues. From germline, CDR1 is MNHNS and CDR2 SASEGT. V was pared by 4 bases and J by 10 bases, with 11 bases between. The CDR3 is CASSAASIEQFF. In DNA form, the CDR3 reads TGTGCCAGCAGTGCGGCTAGCATCGAGCAGTTCTTC.

This clone has only one observation. The chain joins TRBV5-1 to TRBJ2-5; D is undetermined. Deletions cut 0 bases from V and 5 bases from J, with 14 bases between. CDR1 and CDR2 (germline): SGHRS, YFSETQ. This CDR3 is built from 15 residues. The CDR3 sequence is CASSLGLRGLETQYF. The DNA for the CDR3 is TGCGCCAGCAGCTTGGGGCTGCGAGGTCTGGAGACCCAGTACTTC.